The 15 T cell receptor beta chains given below trace back to one sample, sequenced in a study of PD-L1 blockade in urothelial cancer. Time point meaning: peripheral blood 6 weeks after treatment start. TCRdb's table, derived via immunoSEQ multiplex PCR, lists solely in-frame clones and lacks some. This sample has more than 95,000 clones; roughly 90% occur once, and the top ten carry 1.5% to 2%. This material consisted of PBMCs, taken around atezolizumab (anti-PD-L1) treatment. The receptors stem from a man aged 55-75 years with urothelial cancer.

This clone has at least ten counts. V is TRBV5-1 and J is TRBJ1-2; a possible D gene is TRBD1 (5 bases). Deletions cut 4 bases from V and 8 bases from J, with 18 bases between. Germline CDR1 is SGHRS and CDR2 is YFSETQ. This CDR3 spans 14 amino acids. CDR3 region: CASSADNRPGGYTF. DNA for the CDR3: TGCGCCAGCAGCGCGGATAACAGGCCTGGGGGCTACACCTTC. The full variable domain, in which reference TRBV5-1 and TRBJ1-2 provide the parts outside the CDR3, is KAGVTQTPRYLIKTRGQQVTLSCSPISGHRSVSWYQQTPGQGLQFLFEYFSETQRNKGNFPGRFSGRQFSNSRSEMNVSTLELGDSALYLCASSADNRPGGYTFGSGTRLTVV.

The V call is TRBV5-1, the J call TRBJ2-1; D is possibly TRBD2 (6 bases). The V gene's germline CDR1 is SGHRS and CDR2 YFSETQ. The CDR3 runs 16 residues. Between the trimmed V and J ends, which lost 0 bases and 0 bases, there was a span of 10 bases. CDR3 coding DNA: TGCGCCAGCAGCTTGGGGCGGAGGGGCTCCTACAATGAGCAGTTCTTC. This codes for CASSLGRRGSYNEQFF.

This chain joins TRBV5-1 and TRBJ1-2; tentatively, D is TRBD1 (6 bases). The CDR3 loop spans 17 amino acids. Trimming stripped 9 bases from V and 4 bases from J, with 28 bases between. Germline lookup yields CDR1 SGHRS and CDR2 YFSETQ. The CDR3 region is CATLPHTGILTVYGYTF. DNA of the CDR3: TGCGCCACCCTTCCCCACACAGGGATCCTAACCGTCTATGGCTACACCTTC.

This rearrangement joins TRBV7-9 to TRBJ2-1, with unresolved D. The germline CDR1 and CDR2 sequences are SEHNR and FQNEAQ (reference sequence). The CDR3 loop spans 14 amino acids. Trimming took 5 bases from V and 4 from J, leaving 12 bases between them. The CDR3 nucleotides read TGTGCCAGCAGCATTGCCGGAGTTTACAATGAGCAGTTCTTC. Translated: CASSIAGVYNEQFF.

The chain uses TRBV28 and TRBJ1-5; D gene unclear. This CDR3 comprises 15 residues. CDR1 is MDHEN, CDR2 SYDVKM, per germline. Trimming removed 7 bases at V and 9 bases at J, with 22 bases between. CDR3 sequence: CASTNYPARSPPQHF. CDR3 DNA sequence: TGTGCCAGCACGAACTACCCGGCACGAAGTCCGCCCCAGCATTTT.

This chain connects TRBV29-1 to TRBJ1-2; D might be TRBD1 (6 bases). Trimming pared 6 bases from V and 6 bases from J, leaving 14 bases between. Germline CDR1 is SQVTM and CDR2 is ANQGSEA. The CDR3 loop spans 12 amino acids. This chain's CDR3 is CSVGTPGNGYTF. CDR3 sequence (DNA): TGCAGCGTAGGGACACCGGGGAATGGCTACACCTTC.

The rearrangement joins TRBV2 to TRBJ1-2; tentative D call: TRBD1 (6 bases). There are 13 residues in the CDR3. The germline V gene encodes CDR1 SNHLY and CDR2 FYNNEI. The V end lost 7 bases, the J end lost 1 base, and 10 bases lay between the germline ends. The CDR3 loop is CASNPRGNYGYTF. CDR3 DNA: TGTGCCAGCAACCCCAGGGGTAACTATGGCTACACCTTC.

The chain is built from TRBV28 and TRBJ1-3, with a possible D match to TRBD1 (6 bases). Germline V gives CDR1 MDHEN, CDR2 SYDVKM. The CDR3 runs 14 residues. Trimming stripped 6 bases from V and 0 bases from J, with 9 bases between. The CDR3 nucleotides are TGTGCCAGCAGGACAGGCCACTCTGGAAACACCATATATTTT. This sequence encodes CASRTGHSGNTIYF.

This chain joins TRBV28 and TRBJ2-7; 8 bases match TRBD1. The CDR3 is made up of 15 amino acids. With V trimmed by 3 bases and J by 2 bases, 6 bases remained unmatched. CDR1 is MDHEN, CDR2 SYDVKM, per germline. The CDR3 DNA is TGTGCCAGCAGTTTGGCCGGACAGGGCACCTACGAGCAGTACTTC. Amino acids: CASSLAGQGTYEQYF.

This rearrangement joins TRBV7-9 to TRBJ1-1; D is unclear. Deletions cut 2 bases from V and 3 bases from J, with 13 bases between. CDR3 length: 15 amino acids. The germline V gene encodes CDR1 SEHNR and CDR2 FQNEAQ (reference sequence). The CDR3 reads CASSLPTTRDTEAFF. Here the CDR3 DNA reads TGTGCCAGCAGCTTACCCACTACGCGGGACACTGAAGCTTTCTTT.

The J gene is TRBJ2-2, the V gene TRBV10-2; 9 bases are shared with TRBD2. The trim removed 3 bases at V and 6 bases at J, leaving 14 bases unmatched. CDR3 length: 18 amino acids. Germline CDR1 reads WSHSY; CDR2 reads SAAADI. CDR3 bases: TGCGCCAGCAGTGACCGGTCTAGCGGGGTTGGATCTTCCGGGGAGCTGTTTTTT. It yields the protein CASSDRSSGVGSSGELFF.

This clone was seen a few times. This chain joins TRBV18 and TRBJ1-5; possibly TRBD1 for D (5 bases). CDR1 KGHSH and CDR2 LQKENI come from the germline V gene. There are 15 residues in the CDR3. Trimming removed 2 bases at V and 2 bases at J, with 10 bases between. The CDR3 reads CASSPRGEGNQPQHF. CDR3 coding DNA: TGTGCCAGCTCACCAAGGGGCGAGGGCAATCAGCCCCAGCATTTT.

The chain employs TRBV5-3 and TRBJ1-6; 9 bases fit TRBD1. TRBV5-3 is given ORF status, its function remaining uncertain. The ends lost 4 bases at V and 1 base at J; junction bases unmatched: 9. This CDR3 has 18 amino acids. The CDR3 DNA reads as TGTGCCAGAAGCGTCGGACAGGGGCAGCGATCCTATAATTCACCCCTCCACTTT. It translates to CARSVGQGQRSYNSPLHF.

CDR3 DNA: TGTGCCACCAGCAGCCTTGGGGGGGACCCTAGCAATCAGCCCCAGCATTTT. Protein sequence: CATSSLGGDPSNQPQHF. The V call is TRBV15, the J call TRBJ1-5, with D perhaps matching TRBD1 (5 bases). Germline CDR1 reads LNHNV; CDR2 reads YYDKDF (reference sequence). The CDR3 has 17 amino acids. V was cut by 3 bases and J by 0 bases, with 15 bases left in between.

The CDR3 bases are TGTGCCAGCAGTATGGACAGGGGCCAGAGCACTGAAGCTTTCTTT. It codes for CASSMDRGQSTEAFF. This chain links TRBV2 with TRBJ1-1; 9 bases line up with TRBD1. J gave up 4 bases and V 5 bases, and 8 bases lay outside the gene matches. The CDR3 extends over 15 amino acids. Germline CDR1 reads SNHLY; CDR2 reads FYNNEI.